Listed below are T cell receptor beta chains from one sample, sequenced in a study of cytomegalovirus exposure and HLA in healthy donors. Clones were sequenced by immunoSEQ multiplex PCR, and TCRdb holds only the in-frame ones, with some missing. The top ten clones hold about 3.2% of a sample with tens of thousands of clones, roughly 73% of them seen once. The sample taken for sequencing was PBMCs. Source of these receptors: a man younger than 35 in good health and CMV-seronegative. Each CDR3 is given with its conserved first and last residue. Fields, in order: V gene, CDR3 length, J gene, D gene, clone size, CDR3 DNA, CDR3 protein. The D gene is left open where the match is weak. The size of a clone is reported for some rows only, either as once, few or many, or as a class for expanded clones.

V gene: TRBV2
CDR3 length: 15
J gene: TRBJ1-4
D gene: TRBD1
clone size: .
CDR3 DNA: TGTGCCAGCAGAAAGACAGGGGCAACTAATGAAAAACTGTTTTTT
CDR3 protein: CASRKTGATNEKLFF

V gene: TRBV5-1
CDR3 length: 14
J gene: TRBJ1-2
D gene: .
clone size: once
CDR3 DNA: TGCGCCAGCAGCCTTCAGGGCACTAACTATGGCTACACCTTC
CDR3 protein: CASSLQGTNYGYTF

V gene: TRBV7-8
CDR3 length: 16
J gene: TRBJ2-7
D gene: TRBD2
clone size: .
CDR3 DNA: TGTGCCAGCAGCTCAGGACTAGGTTGGACCCCCTACGAGCAGTACTTC
CDR3 protein: CASSSGLGWTPYEQYF

V gene: TRBV4-1
CDR3 length: 16
J gene: TRBJ2-7
D gene: TRBD1
clone size: once
CDR3 DNA: TGCGCCAGCAGCCAATACCGGGACAGGGTGTCCTACGAGCAGTACTTC
CDR3 protein: CASSQYRDRVSYEQYF

V gene: TRBV29-1
CDR3 length: 11
J gene: TRBJ1-1
D gene: .
clone size: .
CDR3 DNA: TGCAGCGTTGGGTCGAGCACTGAAGCTTTCTTT
CDR3 protein: CSVGSSTEAFF

V gene: TRBV5-6
CDR3 length: 17
J gene: TRBJ1-1
D gene: .
clone size: .
CDR3 DNA: TGTGCCAGCAGCTTCCAACCTCCCCTCCGGGGGAACACTGAAGCTTTCTTT
CDR3 protein: CASSFQPPLRGNTEAFF

V gene: TRBV7-2
CDR3 length: 15
J gene: TRBJ2-7
D gene: TRBD1
clone size: .
CDR3 DNA: TGTGCCAGCAGCTTAGCGGCAGGGGGCATCTACGAGCAGTACTTC
CDR3 protein: CASSLAAGGIYEQYF

V gene: TRBV4-2
CDR3 length: 19
J gene: TRBJ1-1
D gene: .
clone size: few
CDR3 DNA: TGTGCCAGCAGCCCCCAATCTTTCGGTCAGGGCATACTGAACACTGAAGCTTTCTTT
CDR3 protein: CASSPQSFGQGILNTEAFF

V gene: TRBV4-3
CDR3 length: 18
J gene: TRBJ1-3
D gene: .
clone size: .
CDR3 DNA: TGCGCCAGCAGCCAAAGTGGGGGAGGCCCTCGGGCTGGAAACACCATATATTTT
CDR3 protein: CASSQSGGGPRAGNTIYF

V gene: TRBV7-9
CDR3 length: 14
J gene: TRBJ1-5
D gene: .
clone size: .
CDR3 DNA: TGTGCCAGCAGCTCCGAGTTTAGCAATCAGCCCCAGCATTTT
CDR3 protein: CASSSEFSNQPQHF

V gene: TRBV28
CDR3 length: 12
J gene: TRBJ2-3
D gene: .
clone size: few
CDR3 DNA: TGTGCCAGCAGTTTATTGGCCAGAACGCAGTATTTT
CDR3 protein: CASSLLARTQYF

V gene: TRBV30
CDR3 length: 16
J gene: TRBJ2-1
D gene: TRBD2
clone size: .
CDR3 DNA: TGTGCCTGGAGTACTATGGGGACTAGCGGTAGGAATGAGCAGTTCTTC
CDR3 protein: CAWSTMGTSGRNEQFF

V gene: TRBV29-1
CDR3 length: 17
J gene: TRBJ2-7
D gene: TRBD2
clone size: .
CDR3 DNA: TGCAGCGTTGAAGATGGTGGGCTAGCGGGGGTCTCCTACGAGCAGTACTTC
CDR3 protein: CSVEDGGLAGVSYEQYF

V gene: TRBV29-1
CDR3 length: 14
J gene: TRBJ2-1
D gene: TRBD1
clone size: few
CDR3 DNA: TGCAGCGCCGCGGACAGGGGGCGAATCGGTGAGCAGTTCTTC
CDR3 protein: CSAADRGRIGEQFF

V gene: TRBV7-3
CDR3 length: 14
J gene: TRBJ1-1
D gene: TRBD1
clone size: .
CDR3 DNA: TGTGCCAGCAGCTTCCTTTACAGGGGCCCTGAAGCTTTCTTT
CDR3 protein: CASSFLYRGPEAFF

V gene: TRBV6-1
CDR3 length: 15
J gene: TRBJ2-7
D gene: .
clone size: .
CDR3 DNA: TGTGCCAGCAGGTCAGCGGTATATAGCTCCTACGAGCAGTACTTC
CDR3 protein: CASRSAVYSSYEQYF

V gene: TRBV5-1
CDR3 length: 13
J gene: TRBJ1-1
D gene: TRBD1
clone size: .
CDR3 DNA: TGCGCCAGCAGCCTGGGACAGGGTATTGAAGCTTTCTTT
CDR3 protein: CASSLGQGIEAFF

V gene: TRBV27
CDR3 length: 12
J gene: TRBJ1-4
D gene: .
clone size: .
CDR3 DNA: TGTGCCAGCAGGACAATGGCGGAAAAACTGTTTTTT
CDR3 protein: CASRTMAEKLFF

V gene: TRBV28
CDR3 length: 14
J gene: TRBJ1-5
D gene: .
clone size: .
CDR3 DNA: TGTGCCAGCAGTTTGTTCAGGGGACGTCAGCCCCAGCATTTT
CDR3 protein: CASSLFRGRQPQHF

V gene: TRBV28
CDR3 length: 14
J gene: TRBJ2-7
D gene: .
clone size: .
CDR3 DNA: TGTGCCAGCAGTTTATACGCGGCGACCTACGAGCAGTACTTC
CDR3 protein: CASSLYAATYEQYF

V gene: TRBV2
CDR3 length: 16
J gene: TRBJ1-5
D gene: .
clone size: .
CDR3 DNA: TGTGCCAGCAGTGAGGGGGGACGTCGGGGCAATCAGCCCCAGCATTTT
CDR3 protein: CASSEGGRRGNQPQHF

V gene: TRBV29-1
CDR3 length: 15
J gene: TRBJ2-1
D gene: TRBD1
clone size: few
CDR3 DNA: TGCAGCGTTGAACGGACAGGGGGCGCGTTCAATGAGCAGTTCTTC
CDR3 protein: CSVERTGGAFNEQFF

V gene: TRBV10-3
CDR3 length: 13
J gene: TRBJ2-7
D gene: .
clone size: .
CDR3 DNA: TGTGCCATCAAGAGCGCGGACTCCTACGAGCAGTACTTC
CDR3 protein: CAIKSADSYEQYF

V gene: TRBV10-3
CDR3 length: 14
J gene: TRBJ1-1
D gene: .
clone size: .
CDR3 DNA: TGTGCCATCAGCCAAGGGGTTTGGAACACTGAAGCTTTCTTT
CDR3 protein: CAISQGVWNTEAFF

V gene: TRBV9
CDR3 length: 16
J gene: TRBJ1-2
D gene: TRBD1
clone size: .
CDR3 DNA: TGTGCCAGCAGCGCCCGGACAGGGTGGACGATCTATGGCTACACCTTC
CDR3 protein: CASSARTGWTIYGYTF

V gene: TRBV6-5
CDR3 length: 15
J gene: TRBJ2-1
D gene: TRBD2
clone size: .
CDR3 DNA: TGTGCCAGCAGTTCGATTGGCGGGAGGGCGGAGGAGCAGTTCTTC
CDR3 protein: CASSSIGGRAEEQFF

V gene: TRBV6-5
CDR3 length: 15
J gene: TRBJ1-5
D gene: .
clone size: .
CDR3 DNA: TGTGCCAGCAGGAAATCAGGGAACTTCAATCAGCCCCAGCATTTT
CDR3 protein: CASRKSGNFNQPQHF

V gene: TRBV9
CDR3 length: 14
J gene: TRBJ1-2
D gene: .
clone size: .
CDR3 DNA: TGTGCCAGCAGCGTAGGTCAGGATAACTATGGCTACACCTTC
CDR3 protein: CASSVGQDNYGYTF

V gene: TRBV5-1
CDR3 length: 15
J gene: TRBJ1-2
D gene: TRBD1
clone size: few
CDR3 DNA: TGCGCCAGCAGCAAGGAGGGGGCAAGCTACTATGGCTACACCTTC
CDR3 protein: CASSKEGASYYGYTF

V gene: TRBV6-6
CDR3 length: 13
J gene: TRBJ2-7
D gene: .
clone size: .
CDR3 DNA: TGTGCCAGCAGGGGTGAGGGCCGTATCGAGCAGTACTTC
CDR3 protein: CASRGEGRIEQYF

V gene: TRBV29-1
CDR3 length: 12
J gene: TRBJ1-4
D gene: .
clone size: .
CDR3 DNA: TGCAGCGTTGAAGAGCCAGGGCGAAAACTGTTTTTT
CDR3 protein: CSVEEPGRKLFF

V gene: TRBV6-1
CDR3 length: 16
J gene: TRBJ2-1
D gene: .
clone size: .
CDR3 DNA: TGTGCCAGCAGAGAAGGGGGAGGACCCTCCTACAATGAGCAGTTCTTC
CDR3 protein: CASREGGGPSYNEQFF

V gene: TRBV5-6
CDR3 length: 15
J gene: TRBJ1-1
D gene: TRBD1
clone size: .
CDR3 DNA: TGTGCCAGCAGCTTGGCGGACAGGGGCCACACTGAAGCTTTCTTT
CDR3 protein: CASSLADRGHTEAFF

V gene: TRBV7-2
CDR3 length: 17
J gene: TRBJ2-1
D gene: TRBD2
clone size: .
CDR3 DNA: TGTGCCAGCAGCCGCGGACTAGCGGGAGGGTCTGGAAATGAGCAGTTCTTC
CDR3 protein: CASSRGLAGGSGNEQFF

V gene: TRBV6-4
CDR3 length: 15
J gene: TRBJ2-3
D gene: .
clone size: .
CDR3 DNA: TGTGCCAGCAGTGAACAGGGTTCTACCACAGATACGCAGTATTTT
CDR3 protein: CASSEQGSTTDTQYF

V gene: TRBV27
CDR3 length: 13
J gene: TRBJ2-5
D gene: .
clone size: few
CDR3 DNA: TGTGCCAGCAGTTTAGTGGAGGGAGAGACCCAGTACTTC
CDR3 protein: CASSLVEGETQYF

V gene: TRBV29-1
CDR3 length: 14
J gene: TRBJ1-2
D gene: TRBD1
clone size: .
CDR3 DNA: TGCAGCGTTGAACGGCAGGGGGCGAGCTATGGCTACACCTTC
CDR3 protein: CSVERQGASYGYTF

V gene: TRBV19
CDR3 length: 14
J gene: TRBJ1-3
D gene: .
clone size: .
CDR3 DNA: TGTGCCAGTAGCCCCACAGGTGGAGGAAACACCATATATTTT
CDR3 protein: CASSPTGGGNTIYF

V gene: TRBV27
CDR3 length: 13
J gene: TRBJ2-7
D gene: .
clone size: .
CDR3 DNA: TGTGCCAGTACCTCACTGGTCCCCCGATTGCAGTACTTC
CDR3 protein: CASTSLVPRLQYF

V gene: TRBV6-4
CDR3 length: 16
J gene: TRBJ2-1
D gene: .
clone size: .
CDR3 DNA: TGTGCCAGCAGTGTGGGGCTAGCGTCCTCCTACAATGAGCAGTTCTTC
CDR3 protein: CASSVGLASSYNEQFF

V gene: TRBV25-1
CDR3 length: 15
J gene: TRBJ2-7
D gene: TRBD1
clone size: few
CDR3 DNA: TGTGCCAGCTCCCGGGCCACAGGGGGCACCTACGAGCAGTACTTC
CDR3 protein: CASSRATGGTYEQYF

V gene: TRBV9
CDR3 length: 13
J gene: TRBJ1-4
D gene: .
clone size: .
CDR3 DNA: TGTGCCAGCAGCGGAGACGGAGATGAAAAACTGTTTTTT
CDR3 protein: CASSGDGDEKLFF

V gene: TRBV28
CDR3 length: 11
J gene: TRBJ1-1
D gene: .
clone size: few
CDR3 DNA: TGTGCCAGCATATTTTTCGGCGGAACTTTCTTT
CDR3 protein: CASIFFGGTFF

V gene: TRBV9
CDR3 length: 14
J gene: TRBJ2-5
D gene: .
clone size: .
CDR3 DNA: TGTGCCAGCAGCGTCGATTACAGGTTAGAGACCCAGTACTTC
CDR3 protein: CASSVDYRLETQYF

V gene: TRBV28
CDR3 length: 14
J gene: TRBJ1-1
D gene: .
clone size: .
CDR3 DNA: TGTGCCAGCAGCCGTGTCGGGGGTGTGGCTGAAGCTTTCTTT
CDR3 protein: CASSRVGGVAEAFF